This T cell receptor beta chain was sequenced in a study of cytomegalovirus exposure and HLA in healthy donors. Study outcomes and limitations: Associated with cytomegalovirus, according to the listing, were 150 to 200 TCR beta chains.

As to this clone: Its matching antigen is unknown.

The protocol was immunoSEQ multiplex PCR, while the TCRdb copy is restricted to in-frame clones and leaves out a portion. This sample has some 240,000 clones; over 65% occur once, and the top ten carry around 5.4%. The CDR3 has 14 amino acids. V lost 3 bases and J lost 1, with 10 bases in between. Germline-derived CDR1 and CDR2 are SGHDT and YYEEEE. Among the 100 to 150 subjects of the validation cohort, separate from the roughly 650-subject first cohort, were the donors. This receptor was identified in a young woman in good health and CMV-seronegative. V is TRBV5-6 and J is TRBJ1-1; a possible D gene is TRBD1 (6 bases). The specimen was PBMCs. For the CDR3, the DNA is TGTGCCAGCAGCTGGGGACATTCGAACACTGAAGCTTTCTTT. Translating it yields CASSWGHSNTEAFF.